This T cell receptor (beta chain) was identified during a study of control samples from healthy donors and cancer patients. TCRdb keeps only in-frame clones here, not all; method: immunoSEQ multiplex PCR. The top ten hold less than 15% of the sample, which has under 95,000 clones, roughly 82% seen once. V gave up 4 bases and J gave up 4 bases; unmatched junction bases: 8. Looked up from germline, CDR1 is SGHTS and CDR2 is YDEGEE. The CDR3 length is 16 residues. Sequencing was carried out using blood. The J gene is TRBJ2-2, the V gene TRBV5-8, with 9 bases fitting TRBD2. The sequence derives from a man aged 50 to 59 in good health. CDR3 in DNA: TGTGCCAGCAGCCAATATGGACTAGCGTTCACCGGGGAGCTGTTTTTT. This encodes CASSQYGLAFTGELFF.